This TCR beta chain was recorded in a study of cytomegalovirus exposure and HLA in healthy donors. Study-level findings and limits: Reports showed the classifier diagnosing cytomegalovirus status with high specificity and sensitivity.

Clones were read by immunoSEQ multiplex PCR, and TCRdb kept only the in-frame ones, dropping some. The repertoire holds about 360,000 clones, roughly 89% seen once, with 0.83% in the top ten. Comment on this clone: Its antigen is not identified.

CDR1 is SEHNR and CDR2 is FQNEAQ in the germline V gene (reference sequence). The V gene lost 2 bases and the J gene lost 7 bases, with 14 bases spanning the gap. The CDR3 contains 15 residues. The chain combines TRBV7-9 with TRBJ2-2; TRBD1 is a possible D gene (6 bases). Material for sequencing was PBMCs. This receptor was identified in a woman younger than 30 in good health and CMV-seronegative. CDR3 DNA sequence: TGTGCCAGCAGCTTAACGAGGACAGTGGGCGGGGAGCTGTTTTTT. Its translation: CASSLTRTVGGELFF.